This T cell receptor beta chain was found in a study of OX40 agonist ivuxolimab in advanced cancers. Whole-study context: Patients took ivuxolimab, an agonistic anti-OX40 (CD134) antibody. Intravenous ivuxolimab was administered to patients every 2 weeks at 0.01 to 10 mg/kg.

Concerning this clone itself: The antigen is not known.

TCRdb's copy holds only in-frame clones and misses some; the assay was immunoSEQ multiplex PCR. Counted here are about 8,300 clones, 70% to 80% occurring once; the ten biggest clones make up about 16%. Enrollment shut out patients with autoimmune disease history or systemic immunosuppression. Study conclusions and caveats: Clonal expansion by week 6 occurred in CD4+ and CD8+ blood T cells (at 0.1 to 3.0 mg/kg).

Sequencing used CD4+ or CD8+ T cells sorted from blood, obtained in a trial of the OX40 agonist ivuxolimab. The sequence was collected from an adult with an advanced solid tumor such as melanoma, head and neck, liver or kidney cancer.

The CDR3 nucleotides read TGTGCCAGCACCCCCGGACAGGGGAGCTCCTACGAGCAGTACTTC. It is translated as CASTPGQGSSYEQYF. V is TRBV25-1 and J is TRBJ2-7; 9 nucleotides agree with TRBD1. After removal of 7 bases from V and 0 bases from J, the junction contained 7 bases not matched to a gene. Germline CDR1 MGHDK, CDR2 SYGVNS. This CDR3 comprises 15 residues.